These 31 T cell receptor beta chains came from one sample sequenced in a study of shared clonotypes between healthy human individuals. Clones were read by immunoSEQ multiplex PCR, and TCRdb kept only the in-frame ones, dropping some. This table holds about 2.4 million clones, around 94% found once. Input material: naive CD4+ T cells sorted from blood. The subset was: CD45RA+ positively selected. These receptors were obtained from a man younger than 35 in good health.

The rearrangement links TRBV5-5 to TRBJ2-5; D might be TRBD1 (5 bases). V lost 2 bases and J lost 4, with 9 bases in between. The CDR3 covers 13 residues. In germline, CDR1 is SGHKS, CDR2 YYEKEE (reference sequence). The CDR3 DNA sequence: TGTGCCAGCAGCTTATCTGGGGCAGAGACCCAGTACTTC. Translation gives CASSLSGAETQYF.

V and J are TRBV6-9 and TRBJ2-3, with D perhaps being TRBD1 or TRBD2 (6 bases each). The CDR3 consists of 17 residues. Trimming removed 5 bases from V and 7 bases from J, with 25 bases in between. Germline CDR1 and CDR2: MNHGY and SVAAGI. The CDR3 coding sequence is TGTGCCAGCAGTCTCTTATGGGGTCGGAGGAGGGGGAATACGCAGTATTTT. The encoded protein is CASSLLWGRRRGNTQYF.

The chain has TRBV5-1 and TRBJ1-1, with 9 bases aligning to TRBD1. CDR3 length: 16 amino acids. V was pared by 4 bases and J by 4 bases, with 11 bases of the junction left unmatched. The V gene's germline CDR1 is SGHRS and CDR2 YFSETQ. Here the CDR3 reads CASSQIPTDRGTEAFF. Written as DNA, the CDR3 is TGCGCCAGCAGCCAAATACCCACGGACAGGGGCACTGAAGCTTTCTTT.

The chain joins TRBV5-1 to TRBJ2-7, with unresolved D. CDR3 length equals 14 residues. V was cut by 4 bases and J by 6 bases, with 17 bases left in between. The germline V gene has CDR1 SGHRS and CDR2 YFSETQ. The CDR3, as DNA: TGCGCCAGCAGCACTGCCTCACTAACCCCCGAGCAGTACTTC. This sequence encodes CASSTASLTPEQYF.

The chain joins TRBV7-2 to TRBJ2-1; weak D call: TRBD1 (6 bases). The CDR3 runs 15 residues. Trimming removed 1 base from V and 5 bases from J, with 12 bases in between. Looked up from germline, CDR1 is SGHTA and CDR2 is FQGNSA. This chain's CDR3 is CASSLVRTENNEQFF. The CDR3 coding sequence is TGTGCCAGCAGCTTAGTCCGGACAGAAAACAATGAGCAGTTCTTC. Filled out from reference TRBV7-2 and TRBJ2-1, the complete variable domain reads GAGVSQSPSNKVTEKGKDVELRCDPISGHTALYWYRQSLGQGLEFLIYFQGNSAPDKSGLPSDRFSAERTGGSVSTLTIQRTQQEDSAVYLCASSLVRTENNEQFFGPGTRLTVL.

This clone was picked up one time. The genes are TRBV19 and TRBJ2-5, with 13 bases fitting TRBD2. Germline CDR1 LNHDA, CDR2 SQIVND (reference sequence). The length of the CDR3 is 21 residues. The junction had 16 bases not matched to a gene; V was cut back by 1 base and J by 2 bases. This chain's CDR3 is CASSIVFGTSGMITLQETQYF. The CDR3 nucleotides are TGTGCCAGTAGTATAGTTTTCGGGACTAGCGGGATGATCACTCTTCAAGAGACCCAGTACTTC.

The genes are TRBV5-1 and TRBJ1-2; 8 bases are a match to TRBD1. Germline CDR1 and CDR2: SGHRS and YFSETQ. CDR3 size: 12 residues. V dropped 4 bases and J dropped 4; count of bases not matched to a gene: 0. The CDR3 is CASSDRGYGYTF. CDR3 in DNA: TGCGCCAGCAGCGACAGGGGCTATGGCTACACCTTC.

The chain is built from TRBV11-2 and TRBJ2-1; 9 bases line up with TRBD2. Per germline, CDR1 SGHAT and CDR2 FQNNGV. The CDR3 totals 15 residues. Trimming at V came to 5 bases and at J to 6 bases, leaving 8 bases not matched to a gene. Here the CDR3 DNA reads TGTGCCAGCAGCCAGACTAGCGGTCCCTCCAATGAGCAGTTCTTC. Protein: CASSQTSGPSNEQFF. The full variable domain, rest sourced from reference TRBV11-2 and TRBJ2-1, is EAGVAQSPRYKIIEKRQSVAFWCNPISGHATLYWYQQILGQGPKLLIQFQNNGVVDDSQLPKDRFSAERLKGVDSTLKIQPAKLEDSAVYLCASSQTSGPSNEQFFGPGTRLTVL.

J is TRBJ2-5 and V is TRBV7-9, with TRBD1 matching over 8 bases. CDR3 length equals 13 residues. The trim removed 4 bases at V and 5 bases at J, leaving 3 bases unmatched. CDR1 is SEHNR, CDR2 FQNEAQ, per germline (reference sequence). CDR3 sequence (DNA): TGTGCCAGCAGCTCGACAGGGGTCGAGACCCAGTACTTC. This sequence encodes CASSSTGVETQYF.

The gene calls are TRBV5-1 and TRBJ2-3; the D gene is possibly TRBD2 (5 bases). In germline, CDR1 is SGHRS, CDR2 YFSETQ. The V end lost 2 bases, the J end lost 1 base, and 14 bases lay between the germline ends. This CDR3 contains 16 residues. The DNA of the CDR3 is TGCGCCAGCAGCTTACTCCGGACTCCCCGCACAGATACGCAGTATTTT. Encoded protein: CASSLLRTPRTDTQYF.

A word on this clone: The identical CDR3 is also encoded by other nucleotide sequences in the sample. V gene TRBV30 combines with J gene TRBJ1-5; D is undetermined. The CDR3 consists of 12 residues. The ends were cut back, 0 bases at V and 5 bases at J, with 5 bases in the middle. Germline CDR1 GTSNPN, CDR2 SVGIG (reference sequence). The CDR3 DNA follows: TGTGCCTGGAGTGTCGGGGATCAGCCCCAGCATTTT. This gives the protein CAWSVGDQPQHF. The whole variable domain, filled in from reference TRBV30 and TRBJ1-5, reads SQTIHQWPATLVQPVGSPLSLECTVEGTSNPNLYWYRQAAGRGLQLLFYSVGIGQISSEVPQNLSASRPQDRQFILSSKKLLLSDSGFYLCAWSVGDQPQHFGDGTRLSIL.

V gene TRBV2 combines with J gene TRBJ2-1; D may be TRBD1 (5 bases). Trimming took off 4 bases at V and 15 bases at J, with 13 bases between the two ends. From germline, CDR1 is SNHLY and CDR2 FYNNEI. The length of the CDR3 is 11 residues. CDR3 region: CASSGRTHTFF. As DNA, the CDR3 is TGTGCCAGCAGTGGAAGGACACATACGTTCTTC.

The rearrangement uses TRBV5-1 and TRBJ1-1; no firm D call. There are 14 residues in the CDR3. With 3 bases removed from V and 7 bases from J, the gap between germline ends came to 16 bases. Per the germline V gene, CDR1 is SGHRS and CDR2 is YFSETQ. The CDR3 region is CASSSEFGRIEAFF. The CDR3 DNA reads as TGCGCCAGCAGCTCCGAATTTGGACGGATTGAAGCTTTCTTT.

The chain has TRBV4-1 and TRBJ1-6, with 11 bases that match TRBD1. J was trimmed by 8 bases and V by 5 bases; bases with no gene match: 5. The CDR3 is 15 amino acids. Germline values: CDR1 MGHRA, CDR2 YSYEKL. The CDR3, as DNA: TGCGCCAGCAGCTCCCGGGACAGGGGGTATTCACCCCTCCACTTT. Translated, it gives CASSSRDRGYSPLHF.

The V call is TRBV27, the J call TRBJ2-1; TRBD2 aligns across 10 bases. CDR1 is MNHEY, CDR2 SMNVEV, per germline (reference sequence). This CDR3 has 17 residues. V lost 5 bases, J lost 6 bases, and 13 bases stayed unmatched. This CDR3 reads CASSLRTSGGRGNEQFF. In nucleotides, the CDR3 is TGTGCCAGCAGTCTTCGGACTAGCGGTGGTCGGGGCAATGAGCAGTTCTTC.

This chain joins TRBV5-1 and TRBJ1-1; D ambiguous. Trimming took off 4 bases at V and 5 bases at J, with 15 bases between the two ends. Germline V CDR1 and CDR2: SGHRS, YFSETQ. The CDR3 has 14 residues. The CDR3 spells CASSREAGGTEAFF. The CDR3 bases are TGCGCCAGCAGCCGGGAGGCAGGCGGTACTGAAGCTTTCTTT.

The rearrangement joins TRBV5-4 to TRBJ1-5, with TRBD1 matching 8 bases. The germline gives CDR1 SGHNT, CDR2 YYREEE (reference sequence). V trimming: 4 bases; J trimming: 3 bases; junction bases outside the gene matches: 6. The CDR3 loop spans 15 amino acids. CDR3 sequence (DNA): TGTGCCAGCAGCCTGACAGGGGATACCAATCAGCCCCAGCATTTT. The encoded protein is CASSLTGDTNQPQHF.

Concerning this clone itself: The sample carries other DNA sequences with the same CDR3. The V call is TRBV5-4, the J call TRBJ2-1; no clear D. The CDR3 sequence is 13 residues long. V lost 0 bases, J lost 5 bases, and 6 bases lay in between. Germline lookup yields CDR1 SGHNT and CDR2 YYREEE (reference sequence). CDR3 protein: CASSLGLNNEQFF. The CDR3 DNA reads as TGTGCCAGCAGCTTGGGGCTAAACAATGAGCAGTTCTTC.

This sequence joins TRBV6-5 and TRBJ1-1; weak D call: TRBD1 (6 bases). Germline lookup yields CDR1 MNHEY and CDR2 SVGAGI. Trimming took 4 bases from V and 10 from J, leaving 19 bases between them. The length of the CDR3 is 14 residues. The CDR3 protein is CASSFESQGRGAFF. The DNA for the CDR3 is TGTGCCAGCAGTTTCGAATCACAGGGAAGGGGAGCTTTCTTT.

The rearrangement links TRBV5-1 to TRBJ2-7, with TRBD2 identical over 7 bases. The germline V gene encodes CDR1 SGHRS and CDR2 YFSETQ. J lost 4 bases, V lost 2 bases, and 9 bases had no gene match. The CDR3 sequence is 15 residues long. The CDR3 sequence: CASSLITGGSYEQYF. CDR3 in DNA: TGCGCCAGCAGCTTAATTACGGGGGGAAGTTACGAGCAGTACTTC.

V gene TRBV19 combines with J gene TRBJ1-4; 9 nucleotides agree with TRBD1. Per germline, CDR1 LNHDA and CDR2 SQIVND (reference sequence). This CDR3 has 15 amino acids. V lost 4 bases, J lost 5 bases, and 5 bases stayed unmatched. CDR3 nucleotide sequence: TGTGCCAGTAGTAGCCGAGGGACAGGGAATGAAAAACTGTTTTTT. Protein: CASSSRGTGNEKLFF.

V and J are TRBV25-1 and TRBJ2-3; TRBD2 might be the D (6 bases). CDR3 length: 15 residues. V was pared by 4 bases and J by 0 bases, with 11 bases between. Germline loops: CDR1 MGHDK, CDR2 SYGVNS. The CDR3 here is CASSAIGTSTDTQYF. In nucleotides, the CDR3 is TGTGCCAGCAGTGCAATTGGGACTAGCACAGATACGCAGTATTTT.

Comments on this clone: Other nucleotide sequences from this sample produce the same CDR3. The rearrangement links TRBV6-5 to TRBJ2-7; D remains unclear. This CDR3 has 15 residues. Germline V gene data show CDR1 as MNHEY and CDR2 as SVGAGI. Trimming left V 0 bases short and J 0 bases short, with 9 bases between. The CDR3 DNA reads as TGTGCCAGCAGTTACTCGAGCGCCGGCTCCTACGAGCAGTACTTC. This sequence encodes CASSYSSAGSYEQYF.

The chain recombines TRBV15 with TRBJ1-1; D remains ambiguous. Germline values: CDR1 LNHNV, CDR2 YYDKDF (reference sequence). The CDR3 is 15 amino acids. Deletions cut 6 bases from V and 0 bases from J, with 14 bases between. CDR3 sequence (DNA): TGTGCCACCAGTCTTCAGGCGTTCATGAACACTGAAGCTTTCTTT. Its translation is CATSLQAFMNTEAFF.

V and J are TRBV18 and TRBJ2-1; 7 bases are shared with TRBD2. Germline lookup yields CDR1 KGHSH and CDR2 LQKENI. The CDR3 length is 16 residues. The V gene end was trimmed by 3 bases and the J gene end by 0 bases; junction bases not matched to a gene: 5. The CDR3 region is CASSPEAGISYNEQFF. CDR3 coding DNA: TGTGCCAGCTCACCCGAAGCGGGGATCTCCTACAATGAGCAGTTCTTC.

A remark on this clone: This specimen includes other DNA sequences encoding the same CDR3. The gene calls are TRBV5-1 and TRBJ2-7; 8 bases are shared with TRBD1. CDR1 and CDR2 from the germline V gene are SGHRS and YFSETQ. Trimming removed 5 bases from V and 1 base from J; junction bases left unmatched: 5. The CDR3 extends over 14 amino acids. The DNA of the CDR3 is TGCGCCAGCAGTCCGCAGGGGGCTTCCTACGAGCAGTACTTC. Translated, it gives CASSPQGASYEQYF.

This chain links TRBV5-6 with TRBJ2-5; either TRBD1 or TRBD2 may fit D (5 bases each). This CDR3 has 15 residues. Germline CDR1 and CDR2: SGHDT and YYEEEE. The V end was cut by 4 bases, the J end by 1 base, with 14 bases between. The CDR3 nucleotides are TGTGCCAGCAGCCCTATGGGACGGCCCCAAGAGACCCAGTACTTC. Its translation: CASSPMGRPQETQYF.

The chain couples TRBV18 to TRBJ2-2; 14 bases agree with TRBD2. Germline values: CDR1 KGHSH, CDR2 LQKENI. Trimming at V came to 4 bases and at J to 5 bases, leaving 3 bases not matched to a gene. This CDR3 spans 16 amino acids. The CDR3 nucleotides read TGTGCCAGCTCACTCGGACTAGCGGGAGGAACCGGGGAGCTGTTTTTT. It yields the protein CASSLGLAGGTGELFF.

The chain carries TRBV9 and TRBJ1-5; 7 nucleotides align to TRBD1. The CDR3 is 16 residues long. Trimming cost V 4 bases and J 0 bases; bases outside gene matches: 7. Germline lookup yields CDR1 SGDLS and CDR2 YYNGEE. CDR3 nucleotide sequence: TGTGCCAGCAGCCCAGGGGACAGCTATAGCAATCAGCCCCAGCATTTT. It is translated as CASSPGDSYSNQPQHF.

To note about this clone: Other DNA sequences from this sample encode an identical CDR3 as well. The CDR3 here is CASSPTSGQETQYF. CDR3 in DNA: TGCGCCAGCAGCCCGACTAGCGGCCAAGAGACCCAGTACTTC. The chain combines TRBV5-1 with TRBJ2-5; 9 nucleotides match TRBD2. Trimming took 4 bases from V and 1 from J; bases not matched to a gene: 2. The CDR3 length is 14 residues. Germline CDR1 and CDR2: SGHRS and YFSETQ.

The chain employs TRBV5-1 and TRBJ1-1; no firm D call. There are 13 residues in the CDR3. Germline CDR1 reads SGHRS; CDR2 reads YFSETQ. Trimming took off 1 base at V and 5 bases at J, with 9 bases between the two ends. CDR3 sequence: CASSLNLGTEAFF. The CDR3, as DNA: TGCGCCAGCAGCTTGAATCTTGGGACTGAAGCTTTCTTT.